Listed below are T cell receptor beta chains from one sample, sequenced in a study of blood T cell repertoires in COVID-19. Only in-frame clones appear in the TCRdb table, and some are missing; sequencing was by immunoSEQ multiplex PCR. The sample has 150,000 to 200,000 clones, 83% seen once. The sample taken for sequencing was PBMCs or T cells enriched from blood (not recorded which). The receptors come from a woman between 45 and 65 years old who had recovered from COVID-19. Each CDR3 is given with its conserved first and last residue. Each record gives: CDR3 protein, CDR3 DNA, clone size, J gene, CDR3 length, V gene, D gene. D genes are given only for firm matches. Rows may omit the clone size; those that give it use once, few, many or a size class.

cdr3_aa: CASSKGGWGEPPETQYF
cdr3_nt: TGTGCCAGCAGCAAAGGAGGTTGGGGGGAGCCCCCAGAGACCCAGTACTTC
clone_size: -
j_call: TRBJ2-5
cdr3_length: 17
v_call: TRBV21-1
d_call: -

cdr3_aa: CASSISLAASTDTQYF
cdr3_nt: TGTGCCAGTAGTATAAGTCTAGCAGCTAGCACAGATACGCAGTATTTT
clone_size: -
j_call: TRBJ2-3
cdr3_length: 16
v_call: TRBV19
d_call: -

cdr3_aa: CASRGPPPIQETQYF
cdr3_nt: TGTGCCAGCAGGGGGCCACCACCCATCCAAGAGACCCAGTACTTC
clone_size: -
j_call: TRBJ2-5
cdr3_length: 15
v_call: TRBV6-9
d_call: -

cdr3_aa: CASSPVTFGTDTQYF
cdr3_nt: TGTGCCAGCAGTCCTGTCACTTTCGGCACAGATACGCAGTATTTT
clone_size: once
j_call: TRBJ2-3
cdr3_length: 15
v_call: TRBV6-5
d_call: -

cdr3_aa: CASSPGGAPNQPQHF
cdr3_nt: TGTGCCAGCAGTCCTGGGGGGGCCCCCAATCAGCCCCAGCATTTT
clone_size: -
j_call: TRBJ1-5
cdr3_length: 15
v_call: TRBV27
d_call: -

cdr3_aa: CASKGETEKLFF
cdr3_nt: TGTGCCAGTAAGGGGGAGACTGAAAAACTGTTTTTT
clone_size: -
j_call: TRBJ1-4
cdr3_length: 12
v_call: TRBV19
d_call: -

cdr3_aa: CASSSGQGSGQPQHF
cdr3_nt: TGTGCCAGCAGTTCGGGACAGGGAAGTGGACAGCCCCAGCATTTT
clone_size: -
j_call: TRBJ1-5
cdr3_length: 15
v_call: TRBV6-5
d_call: TRBD1

cdr3_aa: CASRFRGGEAFF
cdr3_nt: TGTGCCAGCAGGTTCAGGGGCGGTGAAGCTTTCTTT
clone_size: -
j_call: TRBJ1-1
cdr3_length: 12
v_call: TRBV12-3/TRBV12-4
d_call: -

cdr3_aa: CASSAQGADTGELFF
cdr3_nt: TGTGCCAGCAGCGCCCAGGGGGCCGACACCGGGGAGCTGTTTTTT
clone_size: -
j_call: TRBJ2-2
cdr3_length: 15
v_call: TRBV14
d_call: TRBD1

cdr3_aa: CASSPPSRPNTEAFF
cdr3_nt: TGTGCCAGCTCACCACCTAGCCGGCCTAACACTGAAGCTTTCTTT
clone_size: -
j_call: TRBJ1-1
cdr3_length: 15
v_call: TRBV18
d_call: -

cdr3_aa: CAISDGTGSNYGYTF
cdr3_nt: TGTGCCATCAGTGACGGGACAGGGAGTAACTATGGCTACACCTTC
clone_size: -
j_call: TRBJ1-2
cdr3_length: 15
v_call: TRBV10-3
d_call: TRBD1

cdr3_aa: CASSMVAANTGELFF
cdr3_nt: TGTGCCAGTAGTATGGTGGCAGCGAACACCGGGGAGCTGTTTTTT
clone_size: -
j_call: TRBJ2-2
cdr3_length: 15
v_call: TRBV19
d_call: -

cdr3_aa: CASTPDLGGAGGYTF
cdr3_nt: TGTGCCAGCACCCCGGACTTGGGGGGGGCGGGTGGCTACACCTTC
clone_size: -
j_call: TRBJ1-2
cdr3_length: 15
v_call: TRBV3-1/TRBV3-2
d_call: -

cdr3_aa: CASSTGGGFSPLHF
cdr3_nt: TGTGCCAGCAGTACCGGAGGGGGCTTTTCACCCCTCCACTTT
clone_size: -
j_call: TRBJ1-6
cdr3_length: 14
v_call: TRBV27
d_call: TRBD1

cdr3_aa: CASSLDILNTEAFF
cdr3_nt: TGTGCCAGCAGCTTAGACATTCTGAACACTGAAGCTTTCTTT
clone_size: many
j_call: TRBJ1-1
cdr3_length: 14
v_call: TRBV7-3
d_call: -

cdr3_aa: CASRGVVSYNSPLHF
cdr3_nt: TGTGCCAGCCGGGGGGTTGTCTCCTATAATTCACCCCTCCACTTT
clone_size: -
j_call: TRBJ1-6
cdr3_length: 15
v_call: TRBV19
d_call: -

cdr3_aa: CASSANPRQGAGGYTF
cdr3_nt: TGTGCCAGCAGCGCCAACCCCCGACAGGGGGCAGGTGGCTACACCTTC
clone_size: -
j_call: TRBJ1-2
cdr3_length: 16
v_call: TRBV9
d_call: TRBD1

cdr3_aa: CASSERQGFPFSPLHF
cdr3_nt: TGTGCCAGCAGCGAACGACAGGGGTTCCCTTTTTCACCCCTCCACTTT
clone_size: -
j_call: TRBJ1-6
cdr3_length: 16
v_call: TRBV14
d_call: TRBD1

cdr3_aa: CASSQEFRRSSYNEQFF
cdr3_nt: TGCGCCAGCAGCCAAGAGTTCCGGCGGAGCTCCTACAATGAGCAGTTCTTC
clone_size: -
j_call: TRBJ2-1
cdr3_length: 17
v_call: TRBV4-1
d_call: -

cdr3_aa: CASSFQGAGGYTF
cdr3_nt: TGCGCCAGCAGCTTCCAGGGGGCGGGAGGCTACACCTTC
clone_size: -
j_call: TRBJ1-2
cdr3_length: 13
v_call: TRBV5-1
d_call: TRBD1

cdr3_aa: CSVTDSYTEAFF
cdr3_nt: TGCAGCGTTACTGACAGCTACACTGAAGCTTTCTTT
clone_size: -
j_call: TRBJ1-1
cdr3_length: 12
v_call: TRBV29-1
d_call: -